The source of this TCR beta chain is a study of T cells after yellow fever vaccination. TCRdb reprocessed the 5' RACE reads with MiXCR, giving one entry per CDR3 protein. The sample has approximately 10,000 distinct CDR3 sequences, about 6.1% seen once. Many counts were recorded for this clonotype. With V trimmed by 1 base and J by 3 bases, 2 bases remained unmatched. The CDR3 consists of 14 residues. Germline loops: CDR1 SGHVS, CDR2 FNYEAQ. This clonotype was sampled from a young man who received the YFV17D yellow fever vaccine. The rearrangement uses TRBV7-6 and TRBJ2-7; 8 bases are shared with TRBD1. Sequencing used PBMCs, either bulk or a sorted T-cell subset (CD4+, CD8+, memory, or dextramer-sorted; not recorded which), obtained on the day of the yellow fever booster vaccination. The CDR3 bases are TGTGCCAGCAGCTTAGGGACAGGGATCTACGAGCAGTACTTC. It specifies CASSLGTGIYEQYF.